The sample holds one count of the clone carrying this T cell receptor beta chain. Its specificity is not known. The data derive from a study of prognosis after radiotherapy for stage I lung cancer. Study-wide background: Radiotherapy took the form of SBRT (3 to 5 fractions) with a biologically effective dose of at least 100 Gy. No patient had concurrent therapy with stereotactic body radiotherapy. Study findings and constraints: Patients who developed distant metastases had lower Shannon entropy after stereotactic body radiation therapy.

By two-round multiplex PCR, the TCR beta CDR3 was amplified from genomic DNA. During first-round PCR, primers specific to each TRBV and TRBJ gene were used. TCRdb recomputed calls from the multiplex PCR reads with MiXCR, one row per CDR3 protein. The table has under 20,000 distinct CDR3 sequences, around 40% seen once. The authors drew 4.5 to 7 milliliters of peripheral blood at each of two time points. The germline V and J ends were trimmed by 2 bases and 5 bases, with 12 bases remaining between them. Germline CDR1 is DFQATT and CDR2 is SNEGSKA (reference sequence). This CDR3 contains 13 residues. Sequencing was performed on PBMCs, taken before or after stereotactic body radiation therapy (not recorded which). This clonotype originated in a donor over 45 with non-small cell lung cancer. The V gene is TRBV20-1, the J gene TRBJ1-1; D might be TRBD1 (5 bases). CDR3 residues: CSARRQGRTEAFF. CDR3 nucleotide sequence: TGCAGTGCTAGAAGGCAGGGTCGGACTGAAGCTTTCTTT.